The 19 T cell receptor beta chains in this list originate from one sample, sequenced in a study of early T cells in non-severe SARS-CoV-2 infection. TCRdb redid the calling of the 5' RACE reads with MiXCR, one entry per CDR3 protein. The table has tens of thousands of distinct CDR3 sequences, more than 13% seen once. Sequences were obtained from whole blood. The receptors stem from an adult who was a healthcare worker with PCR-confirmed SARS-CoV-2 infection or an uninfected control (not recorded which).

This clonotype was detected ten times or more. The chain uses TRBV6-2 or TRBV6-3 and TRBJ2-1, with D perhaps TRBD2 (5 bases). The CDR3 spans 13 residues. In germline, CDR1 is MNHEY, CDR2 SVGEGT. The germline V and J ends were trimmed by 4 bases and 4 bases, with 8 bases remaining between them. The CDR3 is CASSLSGYNEQFF. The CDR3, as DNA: TGTGCCAGCAGTTTATCGGGGTACAATGAGCAGTTCTTC.

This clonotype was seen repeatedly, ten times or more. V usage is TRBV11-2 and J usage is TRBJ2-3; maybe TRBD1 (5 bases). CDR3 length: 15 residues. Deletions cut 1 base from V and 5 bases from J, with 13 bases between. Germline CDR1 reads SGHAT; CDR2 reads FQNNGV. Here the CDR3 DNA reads TGTGCCAGCAGCTTAGTTGGTAGCAGGGAAGATACGCAGTATTTT. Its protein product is CASSLVGSREDTQYF.

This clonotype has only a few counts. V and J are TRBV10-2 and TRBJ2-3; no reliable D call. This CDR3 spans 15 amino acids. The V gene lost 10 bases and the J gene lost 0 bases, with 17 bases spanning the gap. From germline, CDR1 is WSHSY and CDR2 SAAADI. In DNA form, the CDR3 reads TGCGCCACAAGACCCCAGCGCACTAGCACAGATACGCAGTATTTT. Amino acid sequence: CATRPQRTSTDTQYF.

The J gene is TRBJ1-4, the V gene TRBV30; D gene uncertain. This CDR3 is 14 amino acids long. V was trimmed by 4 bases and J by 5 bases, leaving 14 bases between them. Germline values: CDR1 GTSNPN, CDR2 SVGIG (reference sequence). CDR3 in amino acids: CAWTPGRMNEKLFF. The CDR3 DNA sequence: TGTGCCTGGACCCCGGGCAGGATGAATGAAAAACTGTTTTTT. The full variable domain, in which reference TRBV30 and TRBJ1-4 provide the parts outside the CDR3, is SQTIHQWPATLVQPVGSPLSLECTVEGTSNPNLYWYRQAAGRGLQLLFYSVGIGQISSEVPQNLSASRPQDRQFILSSKKLLLSDSGFYLCAWTPGRMNEKLFFGSGTQLSVL.

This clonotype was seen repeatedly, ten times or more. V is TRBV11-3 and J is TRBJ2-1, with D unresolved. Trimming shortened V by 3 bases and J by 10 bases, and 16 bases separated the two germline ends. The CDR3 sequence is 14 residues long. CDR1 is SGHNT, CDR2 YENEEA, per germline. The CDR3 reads CASSLGFLGSEQFF. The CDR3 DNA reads TGTGCCAGCAGCTTGGGGTTTTTAGGTAGCGAGCAGTTCTTC.

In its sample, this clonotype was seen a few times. The CDR3 reads CASSYDPGSATEAFF. For the CDR3, the DNA is TGTGCCAGCAGTTACGATCCGGGTAGCGCCACTGAAGCTTTCTTT. The chain combines TRBV6-2 or TRBV6-3 with TRBJ1-1; D remains ambiguous. The CDR3 has 15 amino acids. Per germline, CDR1 MNHEY and CDR2 SVGEGT. Trimming removed 2 bases at V and 4 bases at J, with 14 bases between.

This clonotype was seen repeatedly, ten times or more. The CDR3 reads CASSRSTQPQHF. In DNA, the CDR3 is TGTGCCAGCAGTCGCTCGACTCAGCCCCAGCATTTT. The gene calls are TRBV2 and TRBJ1-5; D not certain. This CDR3 contains 12 residues. Trimming took 5 bases from V and 6 from J, leaving 8 bases between them. Germline V gene lookup returns CDR1 SNHLY and CDR2 FYNNEI. The full variable domain, in which reference TRBV2 and TRBJ1-5 provide the parts outside the CDR3, is EPEVTQTPSHQVTQMGQEVILRCVPISNHLYFYWYRQILGQKVEFLVSFYNNEISEKSEIFDDQFSVERPDGSNFTLKIRSTKLEDSAMYFCASSRSTQPQHFGDGTRLSIL.

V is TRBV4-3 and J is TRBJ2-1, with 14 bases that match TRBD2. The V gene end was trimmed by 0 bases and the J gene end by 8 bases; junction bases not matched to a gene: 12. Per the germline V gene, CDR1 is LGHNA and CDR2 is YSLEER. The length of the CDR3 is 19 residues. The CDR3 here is CASSQDLQLGTSGRDEQFF. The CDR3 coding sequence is TGCGCCAGCAGCCAAGATTTACAACTGGGGACTAGCGGGAGAGATGAGCAGTTCTTC.

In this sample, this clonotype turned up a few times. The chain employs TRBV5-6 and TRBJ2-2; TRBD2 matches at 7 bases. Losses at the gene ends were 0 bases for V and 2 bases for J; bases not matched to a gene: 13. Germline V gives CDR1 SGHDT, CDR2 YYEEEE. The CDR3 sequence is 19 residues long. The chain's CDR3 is CASSLDLSSGRGNTGELFF. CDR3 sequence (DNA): TGTGCCAGCAGCTTGGATCTGTCTAGCGGACGGGGCAACACCGGGGAGCTGTTTTTT.

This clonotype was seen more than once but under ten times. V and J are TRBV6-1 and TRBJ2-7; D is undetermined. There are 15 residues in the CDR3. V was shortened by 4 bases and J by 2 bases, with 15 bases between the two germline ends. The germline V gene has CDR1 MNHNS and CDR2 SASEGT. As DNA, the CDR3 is TGTGCCAGCAGTGTCTCGGGCGGAGTCCCCTACGAGCAGTACTTC. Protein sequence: CASSVSGGVPYEQYF.

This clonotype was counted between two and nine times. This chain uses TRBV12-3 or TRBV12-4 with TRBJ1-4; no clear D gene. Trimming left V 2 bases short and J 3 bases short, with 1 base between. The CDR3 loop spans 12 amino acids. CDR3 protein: CASSLSNEKLFF. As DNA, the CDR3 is TGTGCCAGCAGTTTATCTAATGAAAAACTGTTTTTT.

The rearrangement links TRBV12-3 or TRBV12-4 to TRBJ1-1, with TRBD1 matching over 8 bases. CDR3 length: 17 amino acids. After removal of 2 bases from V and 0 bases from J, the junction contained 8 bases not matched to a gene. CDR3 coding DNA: TGTGCCAGCAGTTTAAATCCCGGGACAGGAGTGAACACTGAAGCTTTCTTT. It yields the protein CASSLNPGTGVNTEAFF.

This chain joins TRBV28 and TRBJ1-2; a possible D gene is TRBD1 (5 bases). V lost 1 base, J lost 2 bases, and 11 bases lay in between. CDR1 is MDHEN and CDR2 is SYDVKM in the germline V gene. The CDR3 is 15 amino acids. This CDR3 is CASSLSPDTNYGYTF. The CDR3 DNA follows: TGTGCCAGCAGTTTATCCCCGGACACAAACTATGGCTACACCTTC.

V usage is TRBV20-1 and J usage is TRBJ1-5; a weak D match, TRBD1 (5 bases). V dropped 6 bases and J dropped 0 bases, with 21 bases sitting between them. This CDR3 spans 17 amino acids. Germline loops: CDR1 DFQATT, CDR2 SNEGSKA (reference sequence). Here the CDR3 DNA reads TGCAGTGCCCATACCTGGCAGGGCCCCTATAGCAATCAGCCCCAGCATTTT. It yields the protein CSAHTWQGPYSNQPQHF.

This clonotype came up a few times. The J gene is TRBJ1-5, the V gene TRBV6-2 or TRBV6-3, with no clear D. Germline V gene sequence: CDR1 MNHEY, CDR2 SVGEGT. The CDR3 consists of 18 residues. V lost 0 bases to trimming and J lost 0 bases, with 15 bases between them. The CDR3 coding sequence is TGTGCCAGCAGTTACTCCGGAGACATCGCATATAGCAATCAGCCCCAGCATTTT. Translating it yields CASSYSGDIAYSNQPQHF.

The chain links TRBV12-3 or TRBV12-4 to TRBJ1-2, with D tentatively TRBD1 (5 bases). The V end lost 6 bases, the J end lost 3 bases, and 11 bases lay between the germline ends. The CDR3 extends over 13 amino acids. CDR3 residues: CASSPRAHYGYTF. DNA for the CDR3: TGTGCCAGCAGCCCCAGGGCTCACTATGGCTACACCTTC.

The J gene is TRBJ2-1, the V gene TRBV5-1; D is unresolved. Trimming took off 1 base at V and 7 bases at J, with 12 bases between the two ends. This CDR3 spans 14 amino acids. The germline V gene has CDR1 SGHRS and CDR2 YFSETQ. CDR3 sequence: CASSLNPIENEQFF. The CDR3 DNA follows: TGCGCCAGCAGCTTGAACCCTATTGAGAATGAGCAGTTCTTC.

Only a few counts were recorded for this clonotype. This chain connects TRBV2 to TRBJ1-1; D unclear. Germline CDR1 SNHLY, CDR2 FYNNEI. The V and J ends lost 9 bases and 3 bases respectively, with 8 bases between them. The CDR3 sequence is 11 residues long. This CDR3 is CARVDYTEAFF. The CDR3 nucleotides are TGTGCCAGGGTGGACTACACTGAAGCTTTCTTT.

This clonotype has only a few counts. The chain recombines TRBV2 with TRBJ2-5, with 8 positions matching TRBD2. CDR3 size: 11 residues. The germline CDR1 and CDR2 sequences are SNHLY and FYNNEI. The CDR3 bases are TGTTGTAGCGGGACTCAAGAGACCCAGTACTTC. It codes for CCSGTQETQYF.